This T cell receptor beta chain was observed in a study of cytomegalovirus exposure and HLA in healthy donors. PCR involved 60 Vbeta and 13 Jbeta primers. Produced via immunoSEQ multiplex PCR; TCRdb's table is partial and in-frame only. The repertoire has some 150,000 clones, 79% of them found once; the top ten carry just under 6.5%. Trimming cost V 0 bases and J 8 bases, with 8 bases left between them. CDR3 length equals 13 residues. Per the germline V gene, CDR1 is LNHDA and CDR2 is SQIVND (reference sequence). This sequence joins TRBV19 and TRBJ2-1, with a possible D match to TRBD2 (5 bases). The source material was PBMCs. The clonotype comes from a man over 45 in good health and CMV-seropositive. CDR3 in amino acids: CASSIELGYEQFF. CDR3 DNA sequence: TGTGCCAGTAGTATAGAACTAGGCTATGAGCAGTTCTTC. Based on the CDR3 plus reference TRBV19 and TRBJ2-1, the full variable domain is DGGITQSPKYLFRKEGQNVTLSCEQNLNHDAMYWYRQDPGQGLRLIYYSQIVNDFQKGDIAEGYSVSREKKESFPLTVTSAQKNPTAFYLCASSIELGYEQFFGPGTRLTVL.